Sequencing of this T cell receptor beta chain was carried out in a study of T cell changes during pregnancy in multiple sclerosis. V shed 2 bases and J shed 2 bases, with 13 bases lying between them. The germline V gene has CDR1 SNHLY and CDR2 FYNNEI. CDR3 length: 15 amino acids. Produced via immunoSEQ multiplex PCR; TCRdb's table is partial and in-frame only. The sample comprises around 55,000 clones, just under 90% of which are singletons, and 0.55% to 0.65% rests with the top ten. The TCR was taken from a female donor with multiple sclerosis, enrolled in a pregnancy study. The source was CD4+ T cells from peripheral blood mononuclear cells, collected in the first trimester of pregnancy. The gene calls are TRBV2 and TRBJ2-7; perhaps TRBD2 as D (6 bases). This chain's CDR3 is CASSELAGPTYEQYF. The DNA of the CDR3 is TGTGCCAGCAGTGAACTGGCGGGACCAACCTACGAGCAGTACTTC.